Listed below are T cell receptor beta chains from one sample, sequenced in a study of CXCR3-negative and CXCR3-positive naive CD8 T cells. Using the 5' RACE reads, TCRdb records one entry per CDR3 protein without DNA. The listing records approximately 52,000 distinct CDR3 sequences. Sample: memory CD8+ T cells from blood. The receptors come from a human donor in good health. Some clones in this sample may be carry-over from other donors' samples. The CDR3 runs from the conserved cysteine through the conserved F or W. Size is omitted from some rows. Given values are once, few, many or a class for expanded clones.

clone size: .
V gene: TRBV5-1
J gene: TRBJ2-3
CDR3 protein: CASSLGTSGSTDTQYF

clone size: .
V gene: TRBV5-1
J gene: TRBJ1-2
CDR3 protein: CASSLDAGSPNYGYTF

clone size: .
V gene: TRBV28
J gene: TRBJ2-7
CDR3 protein: CASSSGTGGVEQYF

clone size: .
V gene: TRBV6-5
J gene: TRBJ1-2
CDR3 protein: CASSPQNYGYTF

clone size: .
V gene: TRBV29-1
J gene: TRBJ2-4
CDR3 protein: CSVPRPNGPKNIQYF

clone size: .
V gene: TRBV7-9
J gene: TRBJ2-5
CDR3 protein: CASSGTGAGQETQYF

clone size: .
V gene: TRBV9
J gene: TRBJ2-5
CDR3 protein: CASSVATIGTEQETQYF

clone size: .
V gene: TRBV5-5
J gene: TRBJ2-2
CDR3 protein: CASSLWFGDTGELFF

clone size: .
V gene: TRBV30
J gene: TRBJ2-1
CDR3 protein: CASQEGDHNEQFF

clone size: .
V gene: TRBV18
J gene: TRBJ1-1
CDR3 protein: CASSPPGAGITEAFF

clone size: .
V gene: TRBV29-1
J gene: TRBJ2-5
CDR3 protein: CSVEDRYQETQYF

clone size: .
V gene: TRBV6-8
J gene: TRBJ2-1
CDR3 protein: CATTGRQVSYNEQFF

clone size: .
V gene: TRBV14
J gene: TRBJ2-2
CDR3 protein: CASSQLNTGELFF

clone size: .
V gene: TRBV29-1
J gene: TRBJ2-2
CDR3 protein: CSVVKGGRTNTGELFF

clone size: .
V gene: TRBV19
J gene: TRBJ1-1
CDR3 protein: CASSKYLGTEAFF

clone size: .
V gene: TRBV6-1
J gene: TRBJ2-1
CDR3 protein: CASDDLPSIEQFF

clone size: .
V gene: TRBV20-1
J gene: TRBJ2-5
CDR3 protein: CSARDTGALLAGGPRETQYF

clone size: .
V gene: TRBV7-8
J gene: TRBJ1-1
CDR3 protein: CASSSQGSVIEAFF

clone size: .
V gene: TRBV7-9
J gene: TRBJ2-7
CDR3 protein: CASSLSGSPYEQYF

clone size: .
V gene: TRBV19
J gene: TRBJ1-1
CDR3 protein: CASSWDRGYTEAFF

clone size: .
V gene: TRBV27
J gene: TRBJ1-6
CDR3 protein: CASSPAFTNSPLHF

clone size: .
V gene: TRBV7-9
J gene: TRBJ2-7
CDR3 protein: CASSFGTAMDEQYF

clone size: .
V gene: TRBV7-8
J gene: TRBJ2-7
CDR3 protein: CASSLAPSYEISYEQYF

clone size: .
V gene: TRBV27
J gene: TRBJ2-7
CDR3 protein: CASGTGISYEQYF

clone size: .
V gene: TRBV5-1
J gene: TRBJ2-5
CDR3 protein: CASSLEGGTETQYF

clone size: .
V gene: TRBV14
J gene: TRBJ1-2
CDR3 protein: CASSKGDWTGGIYGYTF

clone size: .
V gene: TRBV29-1
J gene: TRBJ2-7
CDR3 protein: CSVAGPTTYEQYF

clone size: .
V gene: TRBV4-3
J gene: TRBJ2-1
CDR3 protein: CASSQDHSWSSYNEQFF

clone size: .
V gene: TRBV6-2/TRBV6-3
J gene: TRBJ2-7
CDR3 protein: CASKSGQGSSYEQYF

clone size: .
V gene: TRBV27
J gene: TRBJ1-1
CDR3 protein: CASSLSNRGTEAFF

clone size: .
V gene: TRBV27
J gene: TRBJ2-7
CDR3 protein: CASSFRDSPYEQYF

clone size: .
V gene: TRBV7-9
J gene: TRBJ2-7
CDR3 protein: CASSQPGQVYEQYF

clone size: .
V gene: TRBV12-3/TRBV12-4
J gene: TRBJ2-3
CDR3 protein: CASSFNGRATDTQYF

clone size: .
V gene: TRBV29-1
J gene: TRBJ2-5
CDR3 protein: CSVDHRVQETQYF

clone size: medium-sized
V gene: TRBV18
J gene: TRBJ2-2
CDR3 protein: CASSPSTTGAGELFF

clone size: .
V gene: TRBV5-6
J gene: TRBJ2-7
CDR3 protein: CASRHLRGGTADEQYF

clone size: .
V gene: TRBV6-2/TRBV6-3
J gene: TRBJ2-1
CDR3 protein: CASSFPAGEVSYNEQFF

clone size: .
V gene: TRBV7-2
J gene: TRBJ2-4
CDR3 protein: CASRPYGGLAGFIQYF

clone size: .
V gene: TRBV9
J gene: TRBJ2-7
CDR3 protein: CASSPEGLSDEQYF

clone size: .
V gene: TRBV29-1
J gene: TRBJ2-7
CDR3 protein: CSAWDVNSYEQYF